This is a list of T cell receptor beta chains from one sample in a study of T cell responses to AZD1222 COVID-19 vaccine. The repertoire was sequenced with immunoSEQ multiplex PCR; TCRdb's copy has only in-frame clones and lacks some. The table lists approximately 150,000 clones, about 90% of them singletons. This specimen was peripheral blood, taken 28 days after the second dose of the MenACWY control vaccine. Receptors originate from an adult who received the MenACWY meningococcal vaccine as a control. Each CDR3 is given with its conserved first and last residue. Fields, in order: clone size, J gene, V gene, D gene, CDR3 protein, CDR3 DNA. D genes are given only for firm matches. Size is omitted from some rows. Given values are once, few, many or a class for expanded clones.

once	TRBJ2-4	TRBV5-5	NA	CASSLVGGGKNIQYF	TGTGCCAGCAGCTTGGTGGGGGGTGGCAAAAACATTCAGTACTTC
NA	TRBJ2-3	TRBV28	TRBD2	CASSSSGGGPDTQYF	TGTGCCAGCAGTTCTAGCGGGGGGGGTCCAGATACGCAGTATTTT
NA	TRBJ1-6	TRBV7-3	NA	CASSRGVNSPLHF	TGTGCCAGCAGCCGGGGCGTAAATTCACCCCTCCACTTT
NA	TRBJ2-7	TRBV6-4	TRBD2	CATFGGESYEQYF	TGTGCCACCTTCGGGGGGGAGTCCTACGAGCAGTACTTC
NA	TRBJ2-7	TRBV5-1	NA	CASSLEGLEQYF	TGCGCCAGCAGCTTGGAAGGACTCGAGCAGTACTTC
NA	TRBJ2-2	TRBV7-9	NA	CASSLAASNAGELFF	TGTGCCAGCAGCTTAGCTGCTAGTAATGCCGGGGAGCTGTTTTTT
NA	TRBJ2-1	TRBV6-2/TRBV6-3	TRBD2	CASSYSLAGGRNEQFF	TGTGCCAGCAGTTACTCTCTAGCGGGAGGGCGAAATGAGCAGTTCTTC
NA	TRBJ2-1	TRBV18	TRBD2	CASSPGGEEPFF	TGTGCCAGCTCACCGGGGGGGGAGGAACCGTTCTTC
NA	TRBJ2-1	TRBV7-2	TRBD2	CASSSRVSSGGRNEQFF	TGTGCCAGCAGCTCGAGGGTTTCTAGCGGGGGGCGGAATGAGCAGTTCTTC
NA	TRBJ1-6	TRBV3-1/TRBV3-2	NA	CASSQGEQNYNSPLHF	TGTGCCAGCAGCCAAGGTGAACAGAATTATAATTCACCCCTCCACTTT
NA	TRBJ1-1	TRBV28	NA	CASSLTGAANTEAFF	TGTGCCAGCAGTTTAACTGGGGCAGCTAACACTGAAGCTTTCTTT
NA	TRBJ2-3	TRBV19	TRBD2	CASNLAGGFTDTQYF	TGTGCCAGTAATTTAGCGGGGGGATTCACAGATACGCAGTATTTT
NA	TRBJ2-3	TRBV12-3/TRBV12-4	NA	CASSVRGGGTQYF	TGTGCCAGCAGTGTACGAGGGGGAGGTACGCAGTATTTT
NA	TRBJ2-3	TRBV2	TRBD2	CASRRLAGGPNADTQYF	TGTGCCAGCAGGAGACTAGCGGGGGGGCCTAATGCGGATACGCAGTATTTT
NA	TRBJ1-2	TRBV5-4	TRBD1	CASSIYRGANYGYTF	TGTGCCAGCAGCATCTACAGGGGAGCAAACTATGGCTACACCTTC
NA	TRBJ2-1	TRBV19	NA	CASSIGDNEQFF	TGTGCCAGTAGTATAGGCGACAATGAGCAGTTCTTC
NA	TRBJ2-1	TRBV29-1	NA	CSVAGTYNEQFF	TGCAGCGTGGCAGGGACCTACAATGAGCAGTTCTTC
NA	TRBJ1-6	TRBV18	TRBD1	CASSQTDRPINSPLHF	TGTGCCAGCTCACAAACGGACAGGCCGATTAATTCACCCCTCCACTTT
NA	TRBJ2-5	TRBV5-8	TRBD2	CASSLTRGGVETQYF	TGTGCCAGCAGCTTGACTCGCGGGGGGGTCGAGACCCAGTACTTC
NA	TRBJ1-6	TRBV28	TRBD1	CASRGPGTGLQSPLHF	TGTGCCAGCAGGGGCCCGGGGACAGGGCTTCAGTCACCCCTCCACTTT
NA	TRBJ2-7	TRBV6-6	NA	CASSTADTSYEQYF	TGTGCCAGCAGTACCGCGGACACCTCCTACGAGCAGTACTTC
few	TRBJ1-5	TRBV6-2/TRBV6-3	TRBD1	CASSYGTAQPQHF	TGTGCCAGCAGTTACGGGACAGCTCAGCCCCAGCATTTT